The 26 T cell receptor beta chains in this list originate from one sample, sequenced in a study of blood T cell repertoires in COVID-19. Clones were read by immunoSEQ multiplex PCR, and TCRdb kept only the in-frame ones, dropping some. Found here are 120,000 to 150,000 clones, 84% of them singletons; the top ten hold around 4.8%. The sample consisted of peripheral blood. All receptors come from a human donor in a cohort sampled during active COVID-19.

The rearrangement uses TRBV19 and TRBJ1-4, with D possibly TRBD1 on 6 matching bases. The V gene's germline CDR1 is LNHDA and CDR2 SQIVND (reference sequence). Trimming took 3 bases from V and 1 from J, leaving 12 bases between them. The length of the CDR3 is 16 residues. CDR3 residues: CASSIRRGRTNEKLFF. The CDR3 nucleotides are TGTGCCAGTAGTATCCGCAGGGGACGAACTAATGAAAAACTGTTTTTT.

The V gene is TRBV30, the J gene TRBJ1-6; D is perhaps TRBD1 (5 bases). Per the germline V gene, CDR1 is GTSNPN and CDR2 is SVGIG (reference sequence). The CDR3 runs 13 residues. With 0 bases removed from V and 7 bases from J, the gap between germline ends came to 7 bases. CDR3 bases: TGTGCCTGGAGTGTAAAGGGGAATTCACCCCTCCACTTT. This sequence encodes CAWSVKGNSPLHF.

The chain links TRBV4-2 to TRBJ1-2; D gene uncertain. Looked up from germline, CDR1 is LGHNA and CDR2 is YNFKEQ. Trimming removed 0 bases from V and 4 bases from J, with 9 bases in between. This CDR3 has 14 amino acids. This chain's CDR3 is CASSQDRLSYGYTF. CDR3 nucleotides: TGTGCCAGCAGCCAAGACAGGCTGAGCTATGGCTACACCTTC.

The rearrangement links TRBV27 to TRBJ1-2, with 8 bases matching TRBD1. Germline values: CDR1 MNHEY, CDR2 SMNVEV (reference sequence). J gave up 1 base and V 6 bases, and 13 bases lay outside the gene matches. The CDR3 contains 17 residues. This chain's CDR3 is CASSPPPRTGYNYGYTF. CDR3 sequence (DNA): TGTGCCAGCAGCCCACCCCCTAGGACAGGGTATAACTATGGCTACACCTTC.

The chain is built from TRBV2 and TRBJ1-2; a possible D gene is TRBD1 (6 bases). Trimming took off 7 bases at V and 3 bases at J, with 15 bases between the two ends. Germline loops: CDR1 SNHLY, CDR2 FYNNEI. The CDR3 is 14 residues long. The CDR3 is CASISARGDYGYTF. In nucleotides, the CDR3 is TGTGCCAGCATTTCCGCCAGGGGCGACTATGGCTACACCTTC. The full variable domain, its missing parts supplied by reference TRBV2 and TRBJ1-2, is EPEVTQTPSHQVTQMGQEVILRCVPISNHLYFYWYRQILGQKVEFLVSFYNNEISEKSEIFDDQFSVERPDGSNFTLKIRSTKLEDSAMYFCASISARGDYGYTFGSGTRLTVV.

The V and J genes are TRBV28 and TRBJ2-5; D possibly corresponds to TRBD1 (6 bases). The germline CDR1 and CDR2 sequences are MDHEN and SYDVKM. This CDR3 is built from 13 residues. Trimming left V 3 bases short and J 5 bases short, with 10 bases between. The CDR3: CASSFPGEETQYF. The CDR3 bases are TGTGCCAGCAGTTTTCCAGGGGAGGAGACCCAGTACTTC.

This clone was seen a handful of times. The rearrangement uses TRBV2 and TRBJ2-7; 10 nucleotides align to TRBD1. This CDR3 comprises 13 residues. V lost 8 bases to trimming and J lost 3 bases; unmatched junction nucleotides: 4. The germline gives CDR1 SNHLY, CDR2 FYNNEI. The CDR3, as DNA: TGTGCCAGCTCATGGACAGGGGGCTACGAGCAGTACGTC. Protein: CASSWTGGYEQYV.

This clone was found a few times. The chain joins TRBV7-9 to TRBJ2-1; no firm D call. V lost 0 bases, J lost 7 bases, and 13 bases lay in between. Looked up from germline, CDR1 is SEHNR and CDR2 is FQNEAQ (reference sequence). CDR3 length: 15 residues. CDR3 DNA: TGTGCCAGCAGCTTAGCGAATCCAGGTTGGAATGAGCAGTTCTTC. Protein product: CASSLANPGWNEQFF.

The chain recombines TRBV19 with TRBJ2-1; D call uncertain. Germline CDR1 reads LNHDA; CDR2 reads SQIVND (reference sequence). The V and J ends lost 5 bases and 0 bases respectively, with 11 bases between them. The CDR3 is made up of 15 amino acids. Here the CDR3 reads CASSLRLSSYNEQFF. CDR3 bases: TGTGCCAGTAGTCTAAGACTGAGCTCCTACAATGAGCAGTTCTTC.

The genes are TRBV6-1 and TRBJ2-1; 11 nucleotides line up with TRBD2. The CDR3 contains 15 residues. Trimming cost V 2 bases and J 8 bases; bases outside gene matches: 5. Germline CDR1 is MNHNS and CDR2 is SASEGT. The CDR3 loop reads CASSEIAGGPDEQFF. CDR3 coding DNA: TGTGCCAGCAGTGAAATAGCGGGAGGGCCCGATGAGCAGTTCTTC.

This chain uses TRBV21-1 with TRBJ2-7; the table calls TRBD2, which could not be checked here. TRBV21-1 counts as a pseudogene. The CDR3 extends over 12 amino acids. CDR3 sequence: CASSKLEEEQYF. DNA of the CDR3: TGTGCCAGCAGCAAACTGGAGGAGGAGCAGTACTTC.

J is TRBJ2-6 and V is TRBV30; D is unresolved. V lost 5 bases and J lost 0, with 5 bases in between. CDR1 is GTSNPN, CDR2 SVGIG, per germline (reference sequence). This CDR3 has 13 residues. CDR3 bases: TGTGCCTGGGTACTCTCTGGGGCCAACGTCCTGACTTTC. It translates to CAWVLSGANVLTF.

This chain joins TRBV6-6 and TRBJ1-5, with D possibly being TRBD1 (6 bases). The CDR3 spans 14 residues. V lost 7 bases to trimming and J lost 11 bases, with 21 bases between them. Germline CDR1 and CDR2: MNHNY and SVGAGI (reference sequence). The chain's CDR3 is CASTTGQPLGSQHF. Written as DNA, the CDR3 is TGTGCCAGCACTACCGGACAGCCTTTAGGATCCCAGCATTTT.

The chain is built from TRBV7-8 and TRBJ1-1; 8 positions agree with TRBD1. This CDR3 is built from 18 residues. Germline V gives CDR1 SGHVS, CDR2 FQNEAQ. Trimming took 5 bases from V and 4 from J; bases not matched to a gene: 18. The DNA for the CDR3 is TGTGCCAGCAGCACAACGACAGGGGCTTTCTCTAGTAGCACTGAAGCTTTCTTT. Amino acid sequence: CASSTTTGAFSSSTEAFF.

The DNA for the CDR3 is TGTGCCACCAGTGATGGGGGACAGCCCACAATACGCAGTGAGCAGTTCTTC. Its protein product is CATSDGGQPTIRSEQFF. The chain uses TRBV24-1 and TRBJ2-1, with 7 nucleotides matching TRBD1. From germline, CDR1 is KGHDR and CDR2 SFDVKD. The CDR3 loop spans 17 amino acids. The J segment lost 9 bases and the V segment lost 3 bases, leaving 16 bases of the junction unmatched.

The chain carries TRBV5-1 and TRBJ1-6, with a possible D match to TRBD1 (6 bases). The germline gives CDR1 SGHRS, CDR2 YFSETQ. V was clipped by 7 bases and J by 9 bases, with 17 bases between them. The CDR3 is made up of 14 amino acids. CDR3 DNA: TGCGCCAGCTCGGGGGGCTCTTGGGGTTCACCCCTCCACTTT. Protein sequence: CASSGGSWGSPLHF.

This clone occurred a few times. The CDR3 sequence: CASSLGQGDSPLHF. The CDR3, as DNA: TGTGCCAGCAGCTTAGGACAGGGTGATTCACCCCTCCACTTT. The rearrangement links TRBV5-6 to TRBJ1-6, with 8 bases that match TRBD1. The V gene's germline CDR1 is SGHDT and CDR2 YYEEEE. After removal of 2 bases from V and 8 bases from J, the junction contained 3 bases not matched to a gene. The CDR3 has 14 residues.

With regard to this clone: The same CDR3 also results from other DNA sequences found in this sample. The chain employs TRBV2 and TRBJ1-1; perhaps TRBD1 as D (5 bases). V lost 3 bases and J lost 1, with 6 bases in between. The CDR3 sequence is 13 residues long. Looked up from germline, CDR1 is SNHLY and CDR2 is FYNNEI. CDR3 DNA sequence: TGTGCCAGCAGTGAGCAGGGGAACACTGAAGCTTTCTTT. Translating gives CASSEQGNTEAFF. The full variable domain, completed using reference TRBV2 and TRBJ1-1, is EPEVTQTPSHQVTQMGQEVILRCVPISNHLYFYWYRQILGQKVEFLVSFYNNEISEKSEIFDDQFSVERPDGSNFTLKIRSTKLEDSAMYFCASSEQGNTEAFFGQGTRLTVV.

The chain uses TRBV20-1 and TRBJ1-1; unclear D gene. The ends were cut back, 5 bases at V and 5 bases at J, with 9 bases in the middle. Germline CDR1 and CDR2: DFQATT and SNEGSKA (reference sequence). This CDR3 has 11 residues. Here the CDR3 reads CSASLWTEAFF. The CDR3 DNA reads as TGCAGTGCTTCCCTATGGACTGAAGCTTTCTTT.

CDR3 nucleotide sequence: TGTGCCAGCAGCACGACCGGGACAGGGGTAGGTCGTGGCTACACCTTC. Protein: CASSTTGTGVGRGYTF. The chain carries TRBV7-9 and TRBJ1-2; 10 nucleotides line up with TRBD1. CDR3 length: 16 residues. The J segment lost 7 bases and the V segment lost 5 bases, leaving 13 bases of the junction unmatched. Germline V gene sequence: CDR1 SEHNR, CDR2 FQNEAQ (reference sequence).

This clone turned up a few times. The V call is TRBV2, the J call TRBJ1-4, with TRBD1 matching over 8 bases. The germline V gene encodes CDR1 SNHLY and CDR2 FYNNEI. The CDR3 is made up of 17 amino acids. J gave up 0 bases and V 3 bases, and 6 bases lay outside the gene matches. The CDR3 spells CASSEGRTGPTNEKLFF. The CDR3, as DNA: TGTGCCAGCAGTGAGGGGAGGACAGGGCCAACTAATGAAAAACTGTTTTTT.

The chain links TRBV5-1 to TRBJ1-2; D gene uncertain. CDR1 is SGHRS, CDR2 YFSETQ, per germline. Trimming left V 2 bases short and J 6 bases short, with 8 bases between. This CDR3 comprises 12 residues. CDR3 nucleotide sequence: TGCGCCAGCAGCTTACGAGGTGATGGCTACACCTTC. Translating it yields CASSLRGDGYTF.

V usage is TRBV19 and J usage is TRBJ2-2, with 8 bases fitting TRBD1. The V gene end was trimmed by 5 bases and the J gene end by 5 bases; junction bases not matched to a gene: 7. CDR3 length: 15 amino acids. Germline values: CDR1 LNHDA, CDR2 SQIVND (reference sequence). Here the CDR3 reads CASSPGTGGTGELFF. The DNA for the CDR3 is TGTGCCAGTAGTCCGGGAACAGGGGGTACCGGGGAGCTGTTTTTT.

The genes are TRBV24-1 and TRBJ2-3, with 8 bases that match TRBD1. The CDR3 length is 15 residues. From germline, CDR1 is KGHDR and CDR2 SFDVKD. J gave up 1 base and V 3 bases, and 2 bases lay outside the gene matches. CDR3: CATSDQGAGTDTQYF. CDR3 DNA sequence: TGTGCCACCAGTGATCAGGGGGCGGGCACAGATACGCAGTATTTT.

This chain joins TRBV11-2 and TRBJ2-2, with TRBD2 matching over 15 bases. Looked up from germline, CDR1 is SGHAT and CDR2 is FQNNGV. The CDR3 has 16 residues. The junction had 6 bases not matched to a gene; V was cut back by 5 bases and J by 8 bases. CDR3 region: CASSAGLAGGWGELFF. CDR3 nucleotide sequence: TGTGCCAGCAGCGCGGGACTAGCGGGGGGCTGGGGGGAGCTGTTTTTT.

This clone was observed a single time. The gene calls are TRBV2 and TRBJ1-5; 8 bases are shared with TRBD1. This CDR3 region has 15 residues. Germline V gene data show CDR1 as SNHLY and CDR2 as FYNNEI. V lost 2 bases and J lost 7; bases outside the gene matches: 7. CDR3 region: CASSERETGEQPQHF. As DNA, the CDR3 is TGTGCCAGCAGTGAAAGGGAGACAGGGGAGCAGCCCCAGCATTTT.